This T cell receptor beta chain came from a study of CD4 T cell repertoires in COVID-19. Study overall: CFSE-low cells expanded roughly nine days with IL-2, then restimulated with other coronavirus spikes.

Germline V lookup: CDR1 MNHNY, CDR2 SVGAGI (reference sequence). The CDR3 is 14 residues long. V was pared by 2 bases and J by 4 bases, with 9 bases between. This clone is termed medium-sized (0.01 to 0.1%). Its matching antigen is unknown. Clones were sequenced by immunoSEQ multiplex PCR, and TCRdb holds only the in-frame ones, with some missing. The data show approximately 1,400 clones, with around 15% seen just once and just over 9.5% held by the top ten. Findings and caveats of the study: SARS-CoV and/or HKU1 spike cultures shared between roughly 7 and 26% of SARS-CoV-2 clonotypes.

Antigen-reactive proliferating T cell lines came from CFSE-labeled cells given autologous monocytes and SARS-CoV-2 spike or nucleoprotein. Donors had recovered from mild-to-severe COVID-19. Cultures began with approximately 5.5x10^5 cells for each subset. This clonotype was obtained from a human donor who had COVID-19. V gene TRBV6-6 combines with J gene TRBJ1-5; no definite D call. The source material was central memory CD4+ T cells, cultured in vitro, sampled after recovery from COVID-19. The CDR3 region has the DNA TGTGCCAGCAGTTACATGGAAGCTAATCAGCCCCAGCATTTT. Its protein is CASSYMEANQPQHF.